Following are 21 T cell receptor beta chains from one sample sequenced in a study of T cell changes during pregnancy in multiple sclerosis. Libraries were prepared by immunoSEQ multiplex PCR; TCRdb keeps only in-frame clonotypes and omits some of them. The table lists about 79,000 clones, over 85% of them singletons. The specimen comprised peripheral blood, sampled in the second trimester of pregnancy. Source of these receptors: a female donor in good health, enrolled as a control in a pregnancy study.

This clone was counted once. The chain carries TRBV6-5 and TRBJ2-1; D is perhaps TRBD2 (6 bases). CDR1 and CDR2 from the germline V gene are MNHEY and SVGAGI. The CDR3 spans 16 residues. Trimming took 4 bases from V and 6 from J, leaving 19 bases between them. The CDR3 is CASSWGGAPVSNEQFF. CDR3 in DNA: TGTGCCAGCAGTTGGGGCGGGGCCCCAGTTAGCAATGAGCAGTTCTTC.

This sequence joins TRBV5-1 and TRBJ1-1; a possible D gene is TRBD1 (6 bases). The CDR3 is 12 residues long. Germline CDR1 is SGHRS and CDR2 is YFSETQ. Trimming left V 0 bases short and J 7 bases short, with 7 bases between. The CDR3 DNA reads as TGCGCCAGCAGCTTGGCAGGGGATGAAGCTTTCTTT. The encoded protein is CASSLAGDEAFF.

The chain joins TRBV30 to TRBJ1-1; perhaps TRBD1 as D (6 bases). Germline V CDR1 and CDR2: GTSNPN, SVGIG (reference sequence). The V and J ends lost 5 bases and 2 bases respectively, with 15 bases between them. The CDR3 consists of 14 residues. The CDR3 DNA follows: TGTGCCTGGGGGGACACTGTCATAAACACTGAAGCTTTCTTT. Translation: CAWGDTVINTEAFF.

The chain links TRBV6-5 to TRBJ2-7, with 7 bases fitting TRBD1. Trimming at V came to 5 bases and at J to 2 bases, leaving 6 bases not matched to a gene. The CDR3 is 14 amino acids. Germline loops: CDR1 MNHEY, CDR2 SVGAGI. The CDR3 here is CASSTGTVAYEQYF. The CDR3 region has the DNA TGTGCCAGCAGTACCGGGACAGTCGCCTACGAGCAGTACTTC.

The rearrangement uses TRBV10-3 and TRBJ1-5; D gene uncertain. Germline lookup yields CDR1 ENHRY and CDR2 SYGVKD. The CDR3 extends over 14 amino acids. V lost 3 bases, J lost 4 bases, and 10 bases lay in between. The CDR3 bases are TGTGCCATCAGTGACTTCACAGATAATCAGCCCCAGCATTTT. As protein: CAISDFTDNQPQHF.

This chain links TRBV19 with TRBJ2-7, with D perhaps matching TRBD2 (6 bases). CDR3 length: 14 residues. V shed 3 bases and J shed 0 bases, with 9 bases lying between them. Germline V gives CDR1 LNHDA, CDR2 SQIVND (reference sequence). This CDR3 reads CASSMGLSSYEQYF. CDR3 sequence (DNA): TGTGCCAGTAGTATGGGACTTTCCTCCTACGAGCAGTACTTC. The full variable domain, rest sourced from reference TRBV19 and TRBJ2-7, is DGGITQSPKYLFRKEGQNVTLSCEQNLNHDAMYWYRQDPGQGLRLIYYSQIVNDFQKGDIAEGYSVSREKKESFPLTVTSAQKNPTAFYLCASSMGLSSYEQYFGPGTRLTVT.

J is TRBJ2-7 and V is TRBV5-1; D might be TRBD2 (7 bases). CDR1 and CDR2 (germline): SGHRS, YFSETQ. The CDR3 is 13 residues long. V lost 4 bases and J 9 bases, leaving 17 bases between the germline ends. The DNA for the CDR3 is TGCGCCAGCAGCCTTTGGGCAGGGGAGGGGCAGTACTTC. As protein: CASSLWAGEGQYF.

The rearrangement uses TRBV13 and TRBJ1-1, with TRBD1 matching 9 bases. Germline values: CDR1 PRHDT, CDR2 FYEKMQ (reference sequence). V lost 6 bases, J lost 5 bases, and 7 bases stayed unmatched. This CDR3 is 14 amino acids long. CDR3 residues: CASREGTGSTEAFF. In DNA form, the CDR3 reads TGTGCCAGCAGGGAGGGGACAGGGTCGACTGAAGCTTTCTTT.

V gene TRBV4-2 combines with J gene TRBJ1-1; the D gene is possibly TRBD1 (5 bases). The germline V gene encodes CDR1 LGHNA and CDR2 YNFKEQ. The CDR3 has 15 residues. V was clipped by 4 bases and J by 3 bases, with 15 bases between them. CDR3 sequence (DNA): TGTGCCAGCAGCCGAAGCGGGACTATGGACACTGAAGCTTTCTTT. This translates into CASSRSGTMDTEAFF.

The CDR3 DNA is TGCGCCAGCAGCCAAGATCGGGTAGCGGGGGGTCTGGAGACCCAGTACTTC. This encodes CASSQDRVAGGLETQYF. The V and J genes are TRBV4-1 and TRBJ2-5, with 10 bases fitting TRBD2. Germline V gene data show CDR1 as MGHRA and CDR2 as YSYEKL. Losses at the gene ends were 0 bases for V and 5 bases for J; bases not matched to a gene: 9. CDR3 length equals 17 residues.

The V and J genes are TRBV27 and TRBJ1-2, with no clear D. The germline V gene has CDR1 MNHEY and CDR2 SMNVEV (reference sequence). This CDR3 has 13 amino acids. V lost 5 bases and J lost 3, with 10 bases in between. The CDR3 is CASSVGQDYGYTF. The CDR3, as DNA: TGTGCCAGCAGTGTCGGCCAGGACTATGGCTACACCTTC.

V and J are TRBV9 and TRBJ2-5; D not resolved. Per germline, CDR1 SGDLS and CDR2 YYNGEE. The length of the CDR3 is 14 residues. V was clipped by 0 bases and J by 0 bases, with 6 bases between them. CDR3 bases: TGTGCCAGCAGCGTAGGAGGTTACCAAGAGACCCAGTACTTC. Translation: CASSVGGYQETQYF.

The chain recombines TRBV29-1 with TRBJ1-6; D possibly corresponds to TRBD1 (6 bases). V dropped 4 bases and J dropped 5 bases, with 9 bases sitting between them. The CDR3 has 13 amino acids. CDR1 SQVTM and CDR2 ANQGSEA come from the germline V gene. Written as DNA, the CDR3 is TGCAGCGTTGGGACAGACAATAATTCACCCCTCCACTTT. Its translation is CSVGTDNNSPLHF.

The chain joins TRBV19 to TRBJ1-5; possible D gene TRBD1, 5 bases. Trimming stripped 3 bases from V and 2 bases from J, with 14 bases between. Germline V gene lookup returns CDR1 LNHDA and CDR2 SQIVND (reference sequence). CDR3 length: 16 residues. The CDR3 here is CASSMTQVQGNQPQHF. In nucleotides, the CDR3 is TGTGCCAGTAGTATGACACAGGTTCAGGGCAATCAGCCCCAGCATTTT. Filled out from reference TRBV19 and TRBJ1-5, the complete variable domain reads DGGITQSPKYLFRKEGQNVTLSCEQNLNHDAMYWYRQDPGQGLRLIYYSQIVNDFQKGDIAEGYSVSREKKESFPLTVTSAQKNPTAFYLCASSMTQVQGNQPQHFGDGTRLSIL.

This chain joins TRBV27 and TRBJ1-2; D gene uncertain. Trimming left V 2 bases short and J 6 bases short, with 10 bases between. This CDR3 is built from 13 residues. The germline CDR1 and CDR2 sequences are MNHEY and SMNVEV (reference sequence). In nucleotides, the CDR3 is TGTGCCAGCAGTTTACAGTCTGGCAATGGCTACACCTTC. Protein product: CASSLQSGNGYTF.

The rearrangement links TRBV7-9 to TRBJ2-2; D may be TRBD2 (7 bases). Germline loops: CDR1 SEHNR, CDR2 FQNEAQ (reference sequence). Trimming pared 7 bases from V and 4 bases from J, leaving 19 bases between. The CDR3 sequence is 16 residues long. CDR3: CASNPPGGAGTGELFF. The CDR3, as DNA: TGTGCCAGCAACCCTCCGGGGGGCGCTGGCACCGGGGAGCTGTTTTTT.

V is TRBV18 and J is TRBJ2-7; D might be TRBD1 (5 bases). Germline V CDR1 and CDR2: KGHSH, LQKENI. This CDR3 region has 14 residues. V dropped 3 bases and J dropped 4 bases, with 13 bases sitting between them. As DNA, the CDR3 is TGTGCCAGCTCACCTACGCAGGGTGCGTACGAGCAGTACTTC. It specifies CASSPTQGAYEQYF.

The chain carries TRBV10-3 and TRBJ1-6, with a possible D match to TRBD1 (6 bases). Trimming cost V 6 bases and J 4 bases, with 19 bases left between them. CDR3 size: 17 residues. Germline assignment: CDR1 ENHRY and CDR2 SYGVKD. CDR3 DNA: TGTGCCATCAGCCGACAGGCGGAAGGGAAGTATAATTCACCCCTCCACTTT. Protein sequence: CAISRQAEGKYNSPLHF.

The CDR3: CASSPTGQIFGQYF. The CDR3 nucleotides are TGTGCCAGCAGTCCGACGGGACAGATCTTCGGGCAGTACTTC. This rearrangement joins TRBV5-8 to TRBJ2-7; 7 bases line up with TRBD1. Germline lookup yields CDR1 SGHTS and CDR2 YDEGEE. Trimming removed 5 bases from V and 9 bases from J; junction bases left unmatched: 14. There are 14 residues in the CDR3. Using reference TRBV5-8 and TRBJ2-7 for the parts outside the CDR3, the full variable domain is EAGVTQSPTHLIKTRGQQATLRCSPISGHTSVYWYQQALGLGLQFLLWYDEGEERNRGNFPPRFSGRQFPNYSSELNVNALELEDSALYLCASSPTGQIFGQYFGPGTRLTVT.

The CDR3 DNA is TGTGCCAGCAGCGCGGGACTAGCGGTGAAAAACATTCAGTACTTC. This gives the protein CASSAGLAVKNIQYF. The rearrangement uses TRBV6-1 and TRBJ2-4; 11 bases map to TRBD2. The CDR3 covers 15 residues. The germline CDR1 and CDR2 sequences are MNHNS and SASEGT. Losses at the gene ends were 6 bases for V and 4 bases for J; bases not matched to a gene: 5.

The CDR3 sequence: CASSVQAGSSYEQYF. CDR3 coding DNA: TGTGCCAGCAGCGTACAGGCCGGGAGCTCCTACGAGCAGTACTTC. This rearrangement joins TRBV9 to TRBJ2-7; TRBD2 might be the D (6 bases). This CDR3 has 15 residues. Deletions cut 1 base from V and 0 bases from J, with 11 bases between. CDR1 and CDR2 from the germline V gene are SGDLS and YYNGEE.